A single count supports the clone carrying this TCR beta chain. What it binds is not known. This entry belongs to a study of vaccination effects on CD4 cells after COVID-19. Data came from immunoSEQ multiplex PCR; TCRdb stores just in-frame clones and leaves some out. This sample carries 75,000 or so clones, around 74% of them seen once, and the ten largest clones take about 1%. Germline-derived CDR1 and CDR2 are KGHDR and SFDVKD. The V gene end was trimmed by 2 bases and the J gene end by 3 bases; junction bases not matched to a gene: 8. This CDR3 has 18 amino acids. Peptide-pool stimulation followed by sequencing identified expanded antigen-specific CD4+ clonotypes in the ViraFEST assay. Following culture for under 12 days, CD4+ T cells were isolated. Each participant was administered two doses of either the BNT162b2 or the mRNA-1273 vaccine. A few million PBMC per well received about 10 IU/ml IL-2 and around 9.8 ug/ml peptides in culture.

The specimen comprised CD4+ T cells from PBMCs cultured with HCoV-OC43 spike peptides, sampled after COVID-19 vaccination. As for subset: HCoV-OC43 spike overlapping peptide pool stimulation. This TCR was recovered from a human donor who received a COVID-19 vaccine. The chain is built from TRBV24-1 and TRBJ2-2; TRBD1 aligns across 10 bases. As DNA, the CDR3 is TGTGCCACCAGTGATTCTATCGGGGACAGGGGAGACACCGGGGAGCTGTTTTTT. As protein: CATSDSIGDRGDTGELFF.